The 23 T cell receptor beta chains presented below share a single source sample, sequenced in a study of cytomegalovirus exposure and HLA in healthy donors. TCRdb's copy holds only in-frame clones and misses some; the assay was immunoSEQ multiplex PCR. The sample contains some 260,000 clones, about 90% of which appear only once. Sequencing was performed on PBMCs. These receptor sequences come from a man younger than 30 in good health and CMV-seropositive.

This rearrangement joins TRBV27 to TRBJ2-7, with 13 bases fitting TRBD2. CDR1 and CDR2 (germline): MNHEY, SMNVEV (reference sequence). The CDR3 runs to 17 residues. The junction had 5 bases not matched to a gene; V was cut back by 3 bases and J by 0 bases. The CDR3 DNA reads TGTGCCAGCAGTTTTAGGACTAGCGGGGGACGCTCCTACGAGCAGTACTTC. Its translation is CASSFRTSGGRSYEQYF.

The chain is built from TRBV5-6 and TRBJ2-7, with a weak D call TRBD1 (6 bases). V lost 1 base and J lost 0, with 8 bases in between. Germline CDR1 is SGHDT and CDR2 is YYEEEE. The CDR3 runs 14 residues. In DNA, the CDR3 is TGTGCCAGCAGCTTGCAGGGGATCTCCTACGAGCAGTACTTC. It specifies CASSLQGISYEQYF.

The V gene is TRBV5-6, the J gene TRBJ1-1; D remains unclear. Germline V gene lookup returns CDR1 SGHDT and CDR2 YYEEEE. V dropped 4 bases and J dropped 1 base, with 11 bases sitting between them. There are 14 residues in the CDR3. The chain's CDR3 is CASSVLQENTEAFF. CDR3 DNA: TGTGCCAGCAGCGTTCTCCAGGAGAACACTGAAGCTTTCTTT.

This clone has a count of ten or more. V usage is TRBV6-5 and J usage is TRBJ2-7, with D unresolved. The V and J ends lost 5 bases and 4 bases respectively, with 12 bases between them. CDR1 MNHEY and CDR2 SVGAGI come from the germline V gene. The CDR3 runs to 13 residues. CDR3 residues: CASSTSLQYEQYF. CDR3 nucleotides: TGTGCCAGCAGTACATCATTACAATACGAGCAGTACTTC.

The rearrangement uses TRBV6-1 and TRBJ2-1; 11 positions match TRBD1. Germline V lookup: CDR1 MNHNS, CDR2 SASEGT. The J segment lost 16 bases and the V segment lost 3 bases, leaving 5 bases of the junction unmatched. The CDR3 runs to 12 residues. CDR3 coding DNA: TGTGCCAGCAGTGAGGACAGGGGGCGGGAATTCTTC. It is translated as CASSEDRGREFF.

This chain joins TRBV5-1 and TRBJ1-5; 10 bases align to TRBD1. The CDR3 is 14 amino acids. Germline V gene sequence: CDR1 SGHRS, CDR2 YFSETQ. V lost 3 bases and J lost 4; bases outside the gene matches: 1. CDR3 in amino acids: CASSSGQGNQPQHF. The CDR3 DNA sequence: TGCGCCAGCAGCTCGGGACAGGGGAATCAGCCCCAGCATTTT.

V and J are TRBV5-1 and TRBJ1-3; perhaps TRBD1 as D (5 bases). V lost 3 bases and J lost 0, with 10 bases in between. The germline V gene encodes CDR1 SGHRS and CDR2 YFSETQ. The CDR3 is made up of 15 amino acids. CDR3 sequence: CASSSTGSSGNTIYF. DNA for the CDR3: TGCGCCAGCAGCTCTACAGGAAGCTCTGGAAACACCATATATTTT.

This clone was seen only once. V gene TRBV18 combines with J gene TRBJ1-2; a weak D match, TRBD1 (5 bases). V lost 3 bases to trimming and J lost 4 bases, with 6 bases between them. Germline-derived CDR1 and CDR2 are KGHSH and LQKENI. The CDR3 loop spans 12 amino acids. In DNA, the CDR3 is TGTGCCAGCTCACCCGACAGCTATGGCTACACCTTC. Translation: CASSPDSYGYTF.

The rearrangement joins TRBV7-9 to TRBJ2-7; no definite D call. This CDR3 contains 15 residues. The germline gives CDR1 SEHNR, CDR2 FQNEAQ (reference sequence). V lost 6 bases and J 7 bases, leaving 22 bases between the germline ends. Here the CDR3 reads CASSERRAEAGEQYF. The CDR3, as DNA: TGTGCCAGCAGTGAACGACGGGCCGAAGCCGGGGAGCAGTACTTC.

The chain has TRBV11-3 and TRBJ2-3; D might be TRBD2 (6 bases). The CDR3 length is 14 residues. Trimming took 5 bases from V and 2 from J, leaving 11 bases between them. Per germline, CDR1 SGHNT and CDR2 YENEEA. CDR3 DNA: TGTGCCAGCAGCCAAACGGGGGTCACAGATACGCAGTATTTT. Translation gives CASSQTGVTDTQYF. Drawing the rest from reference TRBV11-3 and TRBJ2-3, the complete variable domain is EAGVVQSPRYKIIEKKQPVAFWCNPISGHNTLYWYLQNLGQGPELLIRYENEEAVDDSQLPKDRFSAERLKGVDSTLKIQPAELGDSAVYLCASSQTGVTDTQYFGPGTRLTVL.

V usage is TRBV5-1 and J usage is TRBJ2-7, with TRBD2 as a possible D gene (6 bases). V lost 0 bases and J lost 1, with 11 bases in between. CDR3 length equals 15 residues. Germline V gives CDR1 SGHRS, CDR2 YFSETQ. In DNA, the CDR3 is TGCGCCAGCAGCTTGGCCCCGGGGGAATCCTACGAGCAGTACTTC. Translating it yields CASSLAPGESYEQYF. Drawing the rest from reference TRBV5-1 and TRBJ2-7, the complete variable domain is KAGVTQTPRYLIKTRGQQVTLSCSPISGHRSVSWYQQTPGQGLQFLFEYFSETQRNKGNFPGRFSGRQFSNSRSEMNVSTLELGDSALYLCASSLAPGESYEQYFGPGTRLTVT.

In its sample, this clone was seen a few times. The V call is TRBV29-1, the J call TRBJ1-1; 7 nucleotides agree with TRBD1. The junction had 4 bases not matched to a gene; V was cut back by 7 bases and J by 2 bases. CDR3 length: 12 residues. From germline, CDR1 is SQVTM and CDR2 ANQGSEA. Here the CDR3 DNA reads TGCAGCGCAGACAGGGAAAACACTGAAGCTTTCTTT. Its protein is CSADRENTEAFF.

The chain couples TRBV5-1 to TRBJ2-1, with D maybe TRBD1 (6 bases). The CDR3 has 16 amino acids. Trimming took off 2 bases at V and 0 bases at J, with 12 bases between the two ends. Germline V gene lookup returns CDR1 SGHRS and CDR2 YFSETQ. CDR3 residues: CASSLGGVPSYNEQFF. The CDR3 DNA is TGCGCCAGCAGCTTAGGGGGAGTTCCCTCCTACAATGAGCAGTTCTTC.

V gene TRBV25-1 combines with J gene TRBJ2-2; the match to TRBD2 covers 10 bases. V lost 6 bases and J lost 7; bases outside the gene matches: 8. The germline gives CDR1 MGHDK, CDR2 SYGVNS. The CDR3 contains 15 residues. CDR3 sequence reads: CASRASGSYGGELFF. The CDR3 DNA sequence: TGTGCCAGCAGGGCTAGCGGGAGTTACGGCGGGGAGCTGTTTTTT.

The table lists this clone with a count of one. The DNA for the CDR3 is TGTGCCTGGAGCCCGGGACAGAACTACGAGCAGTACTTC. This codes for CAWSPGQNYEQYF. The chain employs TRBV30 and TRBJ2-7; TRBD1 aligns across 7 bases. Germline CDR1 GTSNPN, CDR2 SVGIG (reference sequence). The V segment lost 3 bases and the J segment 3 bases; nucleotides outside the gene matches: 5. The CDR3 has 13 amino acids. The entire variable domain, with the rest obtained from reference TRBV30 and TRBJ2-7, is as follows: SQTIHQWPATLVQPVGSPLSLECTVEGTSNPNLYWYRQAAGRGLQLLFYSVGIGQISSEVPQNLSASRPQDRQFILSSKKLLLSDSGFYLCAWSPGQNYEQYFGPGTRLTVT.

This chain joins TRBV2 and TRBJ1-5; D is possibly TRBD1 (5 bases). Per the germline V gene, CDR1 is SNHLY and CDR2 is FYNNEI. The length of the CDR3 is 12 residues. The V end lost 7 bases, the J end lost 10 bases, and 14 bases lay between the germline ends. CDR3 nucleotides: TGTGCCAGCACCCGGGACTCGGTCCCCCAGCATTTT. Translated, it gives CASTRDSVPQHF.

This clone has just one count. The rearrangement uses TRBV5-6 and TRBJ1-3; D uncertain. The CDR3 has 16 amino acids. Germline V gene sequence: CDR1 SGHDT, CDR2 YYEEEE. Trimming stripped 0 bases from V and 6 bases from J, with 16 bases between. CDR3 region: CASSLGLRGSLNTIYF. The CDR3 DNA sequence: TGTGCCAGCAGCTTGGGACTCCGAGGGTCGTTAAACACCATATATTTT.

V is TRBV2 and J is TRBJ2-7; 7 bases line up with TRBD1. This CDR3 region has 13 residues. Germline CDR1 and CDR2: SNHLY and FYNNEI. Unmatched junction bases numbered 4, after V lost 5 bases and J lost 3 bases. The CDR3, as DNA: TGTGCCAGCAGTCTACGGACAGGCTACGAGCAGTACTTC. This sequence encodes CASSLRTGYEQYF.

This rearrangement joins TRBV19 to TRBJ1-2; a weak D match, TRBD1 (5 bases). This CDR3 is 15 amino acids long. Germline CDR1 is LNHDA and CDR2 is SQIVND (reference sequence). With 2 bases removed from V and 0 bases from J, the gap between germline ends came to 10 bases. The CDR3 nucleotides are TGTGCCAGTAGTATAAAGACAGCTGCTAACTATGGCTACACCTTC. Encoded protein: CASSIKTAANYGYTF.

V gene TRBV7-2 combines with J gene TRBJ2-3; D assignment may be TRBD1 or TRBD2 (5 bases each). CDR3 length: 16 residues. The germline V gene has CDR1 SGHTA and CDR2 FQGNSA. Trimming removed 0 bases at V and 4 bases at J, with 14 bases between. CDR3 amino acids: CASSLAAGTQADTQYF. DNA of the CDR3: TGTGCCAGCAGCTTAGCCGCCGGGACGCAGGCAGATACGCAGTATTTT.

This chain joins TRBV9 and TRBJ1-2, with TRBD1 matching over 7 bases. V trimming: 0 bases; J trimming: 4 bases; junction bases outside the gene matches: 9. Germline V CDR1 and CDR2: SGDLS, YYNGEE. This CDR3 has 16 amino acids. CDR3 sequence reads: CASSVGGTAAGYGYTF. CDR3 nucleotides: TGTGCCAGCAGCGTAGGGGGGACAGCGGCGGGCTATGGCTACACCTTC.

This chain links TRBV18 with TRBJ2-7, with D possibly being TRBD2 (5 bases). The germline CDR1 and CDR2 sequences are KGHSH and LQKENI. CDR3 length equals 14 residues. V was pared by 6 bases and J by 3 bases, with 15 bases between. This CDR3 is CASSPRTGVYEQYF. The CDR3 coding sequence is TGTGCCAGCTCGCCCCGGACTGGGGTCTACGAGCAGTACTTC. Full variable domain (outside the CDR3, taken from reference TRBV18 and TRBJ2-7): NAGVMQNPRHLVRRRGQEARLRCSPMKGHSHVYWYRQLPEEGLKFMVYLQKENIIDESGMPKERFSAEFPKEGPSILRIQQVVRGDSAAYFCASSPRTGVYEQYFGPGTRLTVT.

The chain has TRBV19 and TRBJ1-5, with no clear D. The CDR3 consists of 16 residues. The V gene lost 3 bases and the J gene lost 1 base, with 13 bases spanning the gap. Germline CDR1 and CDR2: LNHDA and SQIVND (reference sequence). This chain's CDR3 is CASSILHTRSNQPQHF. CDR3 in DNA: TGTGCCAGTAGTATTCTCCACACGCGGAGCAATCAGCCCCAGCATTTT.